The sequence of this TCR beta chain was determined in a study of CD8+CD57+ T cells in acquired aplastic anemia. In the study overall: The DNA of sorted CD4+ and CD8+ cells averaged around 3 ug. Average CD4+ read depth in healthy donors was 9.5 million to 13 million reads.

Genomic DNA templated the TCR beta VDJ and CDR3 profiling. TCRdb passed the reads through MiXCR, listing each CDR3 protein once. This sample has approximately 65,000 distinct CDR3 sequences, with 55% found just once. In this sample, this clonotype turned up many times. Its antigen is not known. Trimming shortened V by 2 bases and J by 6 bases, and 5 bases separated the two germline ends. The CDR3 is 13 amino acids. Germline V gives CDR1 KGHSH, CDR2 LQKENI. Broader study findings: Statistical testing detected no significant gap in CD8+ Simpson's diversity between patients and controls.

This receptor was identified in a human donor in good health, serving as a control. Material: sorted CD4+, CD8+, or CD8+CD57+ T cells (not recorded which) from PBMCs. The chain links TRBV18 to TRBJ1-6, with D unclear. The CDR3 region is CASSPGSNSPLHF. The CDR3 nucleotides are TGTGCCAGCTCACCAGGGAGTAATTCACCCCTCCACTTT.